The 29 T cell receptor beta chains listed next were all sequenced from one sample in a study of identical twins. TCRdb re-analysed the 5' RACE reads in MiXCR, keeping a single row per CDR3 protein. The data hold approximately 600,000 distinct CDR3 sequences, with around 7.4% observed a single time. This same sample was also part of a study on yellow fever vaccine responses in identical twins.

The material sequenced was PBMCs. These TCRs come from a young woman in good health.

This clonotype turned up a few times. This chain links TRBV28 with TRBJ2-5; D ambiguous. V dropped 5 bases and J dropped 3 bases, with 13 bases sitting between them. The germline V gene encodes CDR1 MDHEN and CDR2 SYDVKM. CDR3 length: 14 residues. CDR3 residues: CASSLALKEETQYF. The CDR3 DNA follows: TGTGCCAGCAGTCTGGCCCTCAAGGAAGAGACCCAGTACTTC.

The chain combines TRBV15 with TRBJ2-5; 8 nucleotides agree with TRBD2. From germline, CDR1 is LNHNV and CDR2 YYDKDF (reference sequence). The CDR3 loop spans 13 amino acids. V shed 4 bases and J 5 bases; nucleotides not matched to a gene: 3. The DNA of the CDR3 is TGTGCCACCAGCACGGGGGGGTGGGAGACCCAGTACTTC. Protein sequence: CATSTGGWETQYF.

The gene calls are TRBV15 and TRBJ1-2; 9 nucleotides line up with TRBD1. V dropped 2 bases and J dropped 6; count of bases not matched to a gene: 1. Germline V gene lookup returns CDR1 LNHNV and CDR2 YYDKDF (reference sequence). The CDR3 length is 13 residues. The CDR3 DNA reads as TGTGCCACCAGCAGACGACAGGGGGATGGCTACACCTTC. It codes for CATSRRQGDGYTF.

The genes are TRBV29-1 and TRBJ2-2, with 11 bases matching TRBD2. Trimming removed 5 bases from V and 2 bases from J; junction bases left unmatched: 4. This CDR3 comprises 15 residues. The germline V gene has CDR1 SQVTM and CDR2 ANQGSEA. The CDR3 here is CSVSGTSGNTGELFF. CDR3 DNA: TGCAGCGTTTCGGGGACTAGCGGAAACACCGGGGAGCTGTTTTTT.

This clonotype was counted only a few times. The rearrangement joins TRBV29-1 to TRBJ2-2; perhaps TRBD1 as D (6 bases). Trimming took off 7 bases at V and 0 bases at J, with 12 bases between the two ends. The CDR3 runs 14 residues. In germline, CDR1 is SQVTM, CDR2 ANQGSEA. CDR3 DNA sequence: TGCAGCGCCTCGGACAGAGCGAACACCGGGGAGCTGTTTTTT. Protein product: CSASDRANTGELFF.

This clonotype appeared many times. V usage is TRBV6-2 or TRBV6-3 and J usage is TRBJ2-6; 7 positions match TRBD2. This CDR3 contains 15 residues. CDR1 MNHEY and CDR2 SVGEGT come from the germline V gene. The trim removed 5 bases at V and 1 base at J, leaving 2 bases unmatched. CDR3 protein: CASSDGGSGANVLTF. CDR3 DNA sequence: TGTGCCAGCAGTGACGGGGGGTCTGGGGCCAACGTCCTGACTTTC.

The V gene is TRBV3-1, the J gene TRBJ1-1; D perhaps matches TRBD1 (5 bases). The germline V gene has CDR1 LGHDT and CDR2 YNNKEL (reference sequence). The germline V and J ends were trimmed by 1 base and 1 base, with 16 bases remaining between them. CDR3 length: 17 amino acids. The CDR3 region is CASSQGGVGSWNTEAFF. Written as DNA, the CDR3 is TGTGCCAGCAGCCAAGGAGGGGTCGGCAGTTGGAACACTGAAGCTTTCTTT.

The V gene is TRBV20-1, the J gene TRBJ1-2; D gene uncertain. In germline, CDR1 is DFQATT, CDR2 SNEGSKA (reference sequence). The CDR3 sequence is 14 residues long. Trimming shortened V by 8 bases and J by 4 bases, and 20 bases separated the two germline ends. The CDR3 spells CSTHGTSTAYGYTF. CDR3 nucleotide sequence: TGCAGTACCCACGGAACGTCTACTGCCTATGGCTACACCTTC.

The V and J genes are TRBV5-1 and TRBJ2-1; TRBD2 matches 11 bases. CDR3 length: 15 residues. The V segment lost 2 bases and the J segment 8 bases; nucleotides outside the gene matches: 6. Germline CDR1 and CDR2: SGHRS and YFSETQ. The CDR3 DNA sequence: TGCGCCAGCAGCTTTAGCGGGGGGGATCGTCATGAGCAGTTCTTC. Its protein is CASSFSGGDRHEQFF. Combining the CDR3 with reference TRBV5-1 and TRBJ2-1 gives the whole variable domain KAGVTQTPRYLIKTRGQQVTLSCSPISGHRSVSWYQQTPGQGLQFLFEYFSETQRNKGNFPGRFSGRQFSNSRSEMNVSTLELGDSALYLCASSFSGGDRHEQFFGPGTRLTVL.

The chain uses TRBV10-1 and TRBJ2-5, with 9 nucleotides matching TRBD1. V shed 3 bases and J 3 bases; nucleotides not matched to a gene: 8. This CDR3 is 16 amino acids long. Per the germline V gene, CDR1 is WNHNN and CDR2 is SYGVQD (reference sequence). The CDR3 here is CASSDHPGTGKETQYF. DNA for the CDR3: TGCGCCAGCAGTGACCATCCCGGGACAGGGAAAGAGACCCAGTACTTC.

The rearrangement joins TRBV2 to TRBJ2-7, with TRBD2 matching 12 bases. The V gene's germline CDR1 is SNHLY and CDR2 FYNNEI. This CDR3 spans 15 amino acids. The ends lost 5 bases at V and 2 bases at J; junction bases unmatched: 4. CDR3 nucleotides: TGTGCCAGCAGTCTAGCGGGAGGGCCCACCTACGAGCAGTACTTC. Amino acids: CASSLAGGPTYEQYF. Variable domain in full (rest from reference TRBV2 and TRBJ2-7): EPEVTQTPSHQVTQMGQEVILRCVPISNHLYFYWYRQILGQKVEFLVSFYNNEISEKSEIFDDQFSVERPDGSNFTLKIRSTKLEDSAMYFCASSLAGGPTYEQYFGPGTRLTVT.

The gene calls are TRBV10-2 and TRBJ2-5, with D unresolved. This CDR3 is built from 13 residues. The V end lost 7 bases, the J end lost 2 bases, and 11 bases lay between the germline ends. The germline CDR1 and CDR2 sequences are WSHSY and SAAADI. The CDR3 spells CASNTGRQETQYF. The CDR3 DNA follows: TGCGCCAGCAATACCGGGCGGCAAGAGACCCAGTACTTC.

CDR3 nucleotides: TGTGCCAGCAGCTTAGTGGTAGCGGGAGTTGGCGACAATGAGCAGTTCTTC. Protein sequence: CASSLVVAGVGDNEQFF. The chain couples TRBV7-2 to TRBJ2-1, with 9 bases fitting TRBD2. The CDR3 loop spans 17 amino acids. J was trimmed by 5 bases and V by 1 base; bases with no gene match: 9. Germline lookup yields CDR1 SGHTA and CDR2 FQGNSA. The full variable domain, completed using reference TRBV7-2 and TRBJ2-1, is GAGVSQSPSNKVTEKGKDVELRCDPISGHTALYWYRQSLGQGLEFLIYFQGNSAPDKSGLPSDRFSAERTGGSVSTLTIQRTQQEDSAVYLCASSLVVAGVGDNEQFFGPGTRLTVL.

This clonotype was counted a few times. The V and J genes are TRBV7-6 and TRBJ1-6; the D gene is possibly TRBD1 (6 bases). Germline assignment: CDR1 SGHVS and CDR2 FNYEAQ. The CDR3 covers 15 residues. V shed 1 base and J shed 7 bases, with 11 bases lying between them. This CDR3 reads CASSLGGTTNSPLHF. CDR3 DNA sequence: TGTGCCAGCAGCTTAGGCGGGACAACGAATTCACCCCTCCACTTT.

V is TRBV5-6 and J is TRBJ2-6; 9 nucleotides line up with TRBD1. V lost 4 bases, J lost 1 base, and 3 bases stayed unmatched. This CDR3 is built from 16 residues. Germline V lookup: CDR1 SGHDT, CDR2 YYEEEE. In nucleotides, the CDR3 is TGTGCCAGCAGCAGGGACAGGGTGTCTGGGGCCAACGTCCTGACTTTC. It translates to CASSRDRVSGANVLTF.

This clonotype occurred a few times. This sequence joins TRBV7-9 and TRBJ2-7; D ambiguous. The V gene lost 5 bases and the J gene lost 6 bases, with 8 bases spanning the gap. Germline lookup yields CDR1 SEHNR and CDR2 FQNEAQ (reference sequence). CDR3 length equals 11 residues. The CDR3 DNA follows: TGTGCCAGCAGCGGTCCCCTCGAGCAGTACTTC. Protein: CASSGPLEQYF.

The chain uses TRBV27 and TRBJ1-5; TRBD1 might be the D (6 bases). CDR1 and CDR2 from the germline V gene are MNHEY and SMNVEV (reference sequence). The ends were cut back, 4 bases at V and 4 bases at J, with 14 bases in the middle. The CDR3 sequence is 15 residues long. CDR3 DNA: TGTGCCAGCAGTTCAGGGGCAGGACGAAATCAGCCCCAGCATTTT. Protein sequence: CASSSGAGRNQPQHF.

The genes are TRBV2 and TRBJ2-7; 7 bases fit TRBD1. This CDR3 is built from 16 residues. CDR1 is SNHLY, CDR2 FYNNEI, per germline. V lost 4 bases and J lost 0; bases outside the gene matches: 9. CDR3 sequence (DNA): TGTGCCAGCAGTGGAGACAGGGATGTTATCTCCTACGAGCAGTACGTC. This gives the protein CASSGDRDVISYEQYV.

This clonotype was seen more than once but under ten times. This chain joins TRBV10-3 and TRBJ2-5; D perhaps matches TRBD2 (5 bases). This CDR3 is built from 14 residues. With 4 bases removed from V and 2 bases from J, the gap between germline ends came to 11 bases. The germline V gene encodes CDR1 ENHRY and CDR2 SYGVKD. This chain's CDR3 is CAISVGRTQETQYF. The CDR3 region has the DNA TGTGCCATCAGTGTTGGGAGAACACAAGAGACCCAGTACTTC.

This clonotype was detected many times. The rearrangement joins TRBV28 to TRBJ1-4, with unresolved D. CDR1 MDHEN and CDR2 SYDVKM come from the germline V gene. V lost 6 bases to trimming and J lost 10 bases, with 21 bases between them. The CDR3 loop spans 15 amino acids. DNA for the CDR3: TGTGCCAGCAGACCGAACCGGGCGACCCGGGGAAAACTGTTTTTT. It encodes CASRPNRATRGKLFF.

The sample holds many counts of this clonotype. The CDR3 DNA follows: TGTGCCAGCAGCCGAGGGACTAGCGGAGACGAGCAGTACTTC. Translating it yields CASSRGTSGDEQYF. The chain has TRBV12-3 or TRBV12-4 and TRBJ2-7; 11 bases align to TRBD2. The CDR3 covers 14 residues. Trimming removed 6 bases from V and 5 bases from J; junction bases left unmatched: 6.

The chain uses TRBV2 and TRBJ2-1; D is unclear. Germline CDR1 SNHLY, CDR2 FYNNEI. Trimming removed 4 bases at V and 2 bases at J, with 9 bases between. The CDR3 consists of 14 residues. CDR3 in DNA: TGTGCCAGCAGTGGGCACATTACCTACAATGAGCAGTTCTTC. Encoded protein: CASSGHITYNEQFF.

The chain joins TRBV20-1 to TRBJ2-7, with a tentative D call TRBD2 (5 bases). V was cut by 0 bases and J by 3 bases, with 12 bases left in between. The CDR3 runs to 14 residues. Germline values: CDR1 DFQATT, CDR2 SNEGSKA (reference sequence). The CDR3 DNA is TGCAGTGCTAGAGATCTCGTGGGAGACTACGAGCAGTACTTC. Protein: CSARDLVGDYEQYF.

The chain couples TRBV5-1 to TRBJ2-2; 11 nucleotides align to TRBD2. The V segment lost 4 bases and the J segment 0 bases; nucleotides outside the gene matches: 20. The CDR3 has 22 amino acids. Germline CDR1 and CDR2: SGHRS and YFSETQ. The CDR3 region is CASSPGTVARTSGRSNTGELFF. In DNA, the CDR3 is TGCGCCAGCAGCCCGGGGACAGTAGCCCGGACTAGCGGGCGATCGAACACCGGGGAGCTGTTTTTT.

This clonotype was counted only a few times. The CDR3 loop is CASSTPRGDTEAFF. The CDR3 DNA follows: TGTGCCAGTAGTACCCCACGGGGGGACACTGAAGCTTTCTTT. V usage is TRBV19 and J usage is TRBJ1-1; tentatively, D is TRBD1 (5 bases). Trimming took off 4 bases at V and 3 bases at J, with 12 bases between the two ends. This CDR3 has 14 residues. Looked up from germline, CDR1 is LNHDA and CDR2 is SQIVND (reference sequence).

This clonotype was counted ten times or more. The chain is built from TRBV9 and TRBJ2-1; D possibly corresponds to TRBD2 (5 bases). This CDR3 comprises 14 residues. Germline V gene sequence: CDR1 SGDLS, CDR2 YYNGEE. V lost 3 bases and J 2 bases, leaving 9 bases between the germline ends. CDR3 protein: CASSDGMAYNEQFF. Here the CDR3 DNA reads TGTGCCAGCAGCGACGGGATGGCCTACAATGAGCAGTTCTTC.

In this sample, this clonotype turned up many times. This sequence joins TRBV9 and TRBJ2-1, with 8 nucleotides matching TRBD2. Looked up from germline, CDR1 is SGDLS and CDR2 is YYNGEE. V dropped 0 bases and J dropped 2; count of bases not matched to a gene: 4. The CDR3 spans 16 residues. The CDR3 bases are TGTGCCAGCAGCGTAGCGTTTAGCGGGGCCTACAATGAGCAGTTCTTC. Encoded protein: CASSVAFSGAYNEQFF.

V gene TRBV15 combines with J gene TRBJ2-1; TRBD1 aligns across 7 bases. Germline loops: CDR1 LNHNV, CDR2 YYDKDF (reference sequence). Unmatched junction bases numbered 8, after V lost 0 bases and J lost 9 bases. There are 15 residues in the CDR3. CDR3 coding DNA: TGTGCCACCAGCAGAGATAGGTACAGGGGAATTGAGCAGTTCTTC. This sequence encodes CATSRDRYRGIEQFF.

V is TRBV3-1 and J is TRBJ1-6, with a possible D match to TRBD1 (5 bases). The CDR3 has 16 amino acids. The V gene lost 0 bases and the J gene lost 0 bases, with 6 bases spanning the gap. CDR1 is LGHDT and CDR2 is YNNKEL in the germline V gene (reference sequence). CDR3 loop: CASSQEDSSYNSPLHF. Here the CDR3 DNA reads TGTGCCAGCAGCCAAGAAGACAGCTCCTATAATTCACCCCTCCACTTT.